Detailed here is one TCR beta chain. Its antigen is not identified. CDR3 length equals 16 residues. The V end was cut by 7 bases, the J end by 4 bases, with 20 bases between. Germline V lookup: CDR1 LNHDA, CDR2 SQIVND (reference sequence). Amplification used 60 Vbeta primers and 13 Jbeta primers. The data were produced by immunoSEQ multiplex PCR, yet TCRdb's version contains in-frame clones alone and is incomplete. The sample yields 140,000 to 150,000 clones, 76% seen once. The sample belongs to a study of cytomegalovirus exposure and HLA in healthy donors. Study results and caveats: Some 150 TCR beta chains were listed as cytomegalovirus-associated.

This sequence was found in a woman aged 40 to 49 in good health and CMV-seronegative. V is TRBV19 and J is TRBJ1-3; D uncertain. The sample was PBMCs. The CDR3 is CASTRSGGVSGNTIYF. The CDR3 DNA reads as TGTGCCAGTACTAGGAGCGGCGGGGTGTCCGGAAACACCATATATTTT.